This record concerns one TCR beta chain sequence. Its antigen is undetermined. This sample was included in a study of shared clonotypes between healthy human individuals. The table came from immunoSEQ multiplex PCR; TCRdb's copy has only in-frame clones and leaves some out. Among hundreds of thousands of clones listed, roughly 79% were seen once. General study results and limits: Expectations were that clonotype sharing among donors would be affected by sequencing depth.

In germline, CDR1 is SQVTM, CDR2 ANQGSEA. The CDR3 runs 11 residues. This chain connects TRBV29-1 to TRBJ2-2; no firm D call. Sequencing was performed on PBMCs. The TCR comes from a woman in her thirties or forties in good health. Some clones in this sample may be carry-over from other donors' samples. The CDR3 DNA is TGCACCGTCCAGAACACCGGGGAGCTGTTTTTT. Translated: CTVQNTGELFF.